The 31 T cell receptor beta chains reported below all come from one sample, sequenced in a study of CD4 T cells in relation to SARS-CoV-2 and coronaviruses. Using immunoSEQ multiplex PCR, the repertoire was profiled, and TCRdb retains in-frame clones only, with some absent. The table includes about 64,000 clones, 94% detected once. CD4+ T cells from unexposed donors were obtained before the COVID-19 pandemic (2011-2018). Input material: naive CD4+ T cells from PBMCs. The subset: naive CD4+ T cells isolated by negative enrichment. These receptors were taken from a human donor in good health.

V is TRBV28 and J is TRBJ2-7, with D perhaps assigned TRBD1 or TRBD2 (6 bases each). The V end lost 3 bases, the J end lost 6 bases, and 18 bases lay between the germline ends. This CDR3 spans 15 amino acids. CDR1 and CDR2 from the germline V gene are MDHEN and SYDVKM. The chain's CDR3 is CASSFTGGAGREQYF. CDR3 sequence (DNA): TGTGCCAGCAGTTTTACCGGGGGCGCAGGTCGCGAGCAGTACTTC. Full variable domain (outside the CDR3, taken from reference TRBV28 and TRBJ2-7): DVKVTQSSRYLVKRTGEKVFLECVQDMDHENMFWYRQDPGLGLRLIYFSYDVKMKEKGDIPEGYSVSREKKERFSLILESASTNQTSMYLCASSFTGGAGREQYFGPGTRLTVT.

The rearrangement joins TRBV5-8 to TRBJ2-6, with D perhaps matching TRBD1 (6 bases). Germline-derived CDR1 and CDR2 are SGHTS and YDEGEE. V was cut by 9 bases and J by 2 bases, with 12 bases left in between. The CDR3 is 14 residues long. The CDR3 bases are TGTGCCACCAGGGGAATGGCTGGGGCCAACGTCCTGACTTTC. The encoded protein is CATRGMAGANVLTF.

This chain links TRBV7-2 with TRBJ2-7, with 10 bases aligning to TRBD2. The CDR3 spans 19 residues. Germline trimming cut 1 base from V and 0 bases from J; bases unmatched to any gene: 12. Germline values: CDR1 SGHTA, CDR2 FQGNSA. In DNA, the CDR3 is TGTGCCAGCAGCTTAGGTGGGCGGACTAGCGGAAAATCCTCCTACGAGCAGTACTTC. Amino acids: CASSLGGRTSGKSSYEQYF.

The V call is TRBV30, the J call TRBJ2-7, with TRBD1 as a possible D gene (6 bases). V lost 4 bases and J lost 0, with 10 bases in between. Germline V gene lookup returns CDR1 GTSNPN and CDR2 SVGIG (reference sequence). This CDR3 contains 13 residues. CDR3 in amino acids: CAWTGARSYEQYF. DNA of the CDR3: TGTGCCTGGACAGGGGCCCGCTCCTACGAGCAGTACTTC.

The chain links TRBV27 to TRBJ2-7, with D perhaps given as TRBD1 or TRBD2 (7 bases each). The CDR3 runs to 14 residues. V lost 5 bases and J lost 2, with 13 bases in between. CDR1 MNHEY and CDR2 SMNVEV come from the germline V gene (reference sequence). CDR3 nucleotides: TGTGCCAGCAGTCCAGGGGGGGTTCCCTACGAGCAGTACTTC. Its protein product is CASSPGGVPYEQYF.

The chain employs TRBV7-2 and TRBJ2-7; D perhaps matches TRBD1 (5 bases). Per the germline V gene, CDR1 is SGHTA and CDR2 is FQGNSA. The length of the CDR3 is 13 residues. The germline V and J ends were trimmed by 5 bases and 1 base, with 9 bases remaining between them. The DNA of the CDR3 is TGTGCCAGCAGCCCCCGACAGTCCTACGAGCAGTACTTC. Its protein product is CASSPRQSYEQYF.

The chain has TRBV9 and TRBJ1-2; D is undetermined. With 1 base removed from V and 7 bases from J, the gap between germline ends came to 20 bases. There are 16 residues in the CDR3. Germline values: CDR1 SGDLS, CDR2 YYNGEE. CDR3 DNA sequence: TGTGCCAGCAGCGTAACCCCTTCGGTACCGGACGCTGGCTACACCTTC. It yields the protein CASSVTPSVPDAGYTF.

V is TRBV4-1 and J is TRBJ1-1; tentatively, D is TRBD1 (6 bases). The CDR3 consists of 15 residues. With 1 base removed from V and 5 bases from J, the gap between germline ends came to 14 bases. Germline CDR1 reads MGHRA; CDR2 reads YSYEKL. CDR3 coding DNA: TGCGCCAGCAGCCAAGCTTCTACAGGGTATACTGAAGCTTTCTTT. Amino acid sequence: CASSQASTGYTEAFF.

The chain has TRBV5-1 and TRBJ2-3; the match to TRBD1 covers 8 bases. This CDR3 comprises 15 residues. V gave up 4 bases and J gave up 5 bases; unmatched junction bases: 9. Germline V gene lookup returns CDR1 SGHRS and CDR2 YFSETQ. The CDR3, as DNA: TGCGCCAGCAGCCCCATGGACAGGGACTTAGATACGCAGTATTTT. Translated: CASSPMDRDLDTQYF.

The gene calls are TRBV10-2 and TRBJ2-3; D may be TRBD2 (6 bases). V was cut by 1 base and J by 8 bases, with 25 bases left in between. Germline V gives CDR1 WSHSY, CDR2 SAAADI. The CDR3 has 18 amino acids. The CDR3: CASSEWGGAGFPRGTQYF. The CDR3 region has the DNA TGCGCCAGCAGTGAGTGGGGAGGCGCCGGGTTCCCGCGTGGTACGCAGTATTTT.

The J gene is TRBJ1-6, the V gene TRBV28; no clear D. CDR3 length equals 17 residues. From germline, CDR1 is MDHEN and CDR2 SYDVKM. V gave up 2 bases and J gave up 10 bases, with 21 bases separating them. CDR3 sequence (DNA): TGTGCCAGCAGTTTAATCCCCACTCGCCCTAAACGATCACCCCTCCACTTT. It yields the protein CASSLIPTRPKRSPLHF.

This rearrangement joins TRBV3-1 (or the pseudogene TRBV3-2) to TRBJ1-5; no definite D call. Trimming pared 1 base from V and 7 bases from J, leaving 11 bases between. This CDR3 has 14 amino acids. Germline assignment: CDR1 LGHDT and CDR2 YNNKEL (reference sequence). CDR3 region: CASSQGGSRQPQHF. The DNA of the CDR3 is TGTGCCAGCAGCCAAGGGGGATCTCGGCAGCCCCAGCATTTT.

The rearrangement joins TRBV5-1 to TRBJ2-3; D unclear. The V and J ends lost 0 bases and 0 bases respectively, with 11 bases between them. The germline gives CDR1 SGHRS, CDR2 YFSETQ. The CDR3 runs to 16 residues. This CDR3 reads CASSLVAGSSTDTQYF. CDR3 sequence (DNA): TGCGCCAGCAGCTTGGTAGCAGGCTCTAGCACAGATACGCAGTATTTT.

The V gene is TRBV5-6, the J gene TRBJ2-7; D could derive from TRBD1 or TRBD2 (7 bases each). The ends were cut back, 9 bases at V and 7 bases at J, with 20 bases in the middle. There are 13 residues in the CDR3. Germline lookup yields CDR1 SGHDT and CDR2 YYEEEE. The CDR3 sequence is CATTLGRGGEQYF. DNA for the CDR3: TGTGCCACTACTCTGGGCAGGGGGGGGGAGCAGTACTTC.

V is TRBV30 and J is TRBJ2-7, with D tentatively TRBD2 (6 bases). This CDR3 has 16 residues. Trimming took 0 bases from V and 0 from J, leaving 15 bases between them. Germline values: CDR1 GTSNPN, CDR2 SVGIG (reference sequence). CDR3 in amino acids: CAWSVRSVGGSYEQYF. CDR3 sequence (DNA): TGTGCCTGGAGTGTACGGTCGGTGGGAGGCTCCTACGAGCAGTACTTC.

This clone was observed a single time. In nucleotides, the CDR3 is TGTGCCAGCAGTGAAACGCGGCCGCCCTCAGAGACCCAGTACTTC. Translating it yields CASSETRPPSETQYF. V is TRBV2 and J is TRBJ2-5; D uncertain. In germline, CDR1 is SNHLY, CDR2 FYNNEI. The germline V and J ends were trimmed by 2 bases and 4 bases, with 14 bases remaining between them. CDR3 length: 15 amino acids.

This clone appeared once. The chain carries TRBV19 and TRBJ2-3; unclear D gene. The V and J ends lost 7 bases and 5 bases respectively, with 4 bases between them. The CDR3 is 10 residues long. Germline V gene data show CDR1 as LNHDA and CDR2 as SQIVND (reference sequence). The CDR3 nucleotides are TGTGCCAGTATGGGAGATACGCAGTATTTT. Residues: CASMGDTQYF.

This chain joins TRBV6-5 and TRBJ1-1; D gene uncertain. Germline V gene data show CDR1 as MNHEY and CDR2 as SVGAGI. The V end lost 6 bases, the J end lost 7 bases, and 12 bases lay between the germline ends. The CDR3 totals 12 residues. The DNA for the CDR3 is TGTGCCAGCAGCCACCTCGGGAATGAAGCTTTCTTT. Translated, it gives CASSHLGNEAFF.

CDR3 coding DNA: TGTGCCAGCAGTGGGGGTGGTGGGAATCACGGGGAGCTGTTTTTT. Translation: CASSGGGGNHGELFF. The chain employs TRBV28 and TRBJ2-2, with D perhaps matching TRBD1 or TRBD2 (5 bases each). CDR3 length: 15 amino acids. V shed 5 bases and J shed 7 bases, with 17 bases lying between them. Germline V gene sequence: CDR1 MDHEN, CDR2 SYDVKM. Filled out from reference TRBV28 and TRBJ2-2, the complete variable domain reads DVKVTQSSRYLVKRTGEKVFLECVQDMDHENMFWYRQDPGLGLRLIYFSYDVKMKEKGDIPEGYSVSREKKERFSLILESASTNQTSMYLCASSGGGGNHGELFFGEGSRLTVL.

This chain uses TRBV7-3 with TRBJ1-1; D perhaps matches TRBD1 (5 bases). CDR3 length: 14 residues. The V end was cut by 7 bases, the J end by 4 bases, with 16 bases between. Germline assignment: CDR1 SGHTA and CDR2 FQGTGA. The CDR3 DNA reads as TGTGCCAGCAACTTGGGCGGGGCGAGCACTGAAGCTTTCTTT. Its translation is CASNLGGASTEAFF.

This chain links TRBV7-2 with TRBJ2-7; 9 bases align to TRBD2. V shed 5 bases and J 3 bases; nucleotides not matched to a gene: 17. The V gene's germline CDR1 is SGHTA and CDR2 FQGNSA. The CDR3 length is 18 residues. CDR3 region: CASSPPVRVASGDYEQYF. The DNA of the CDR3 is TGTGCCAGCAGCCCCCCCGTTAGGGTTGCTAGCGGGGACTACGAGCAGTACTTC.

The V and J genes are TRBV3-1 (or the pseudogene TRBV3-2) and TRBJ2-5; D is undetermined. The germline V gene has CDR1 LGHDT and CDR2 YNNKEL (reference sequence). Trimming removed 1 base from V and 1 base from J, with 1 base in between. The length of the CDR3 is 12 residues. CDR3 DNA: TGTGCCAGCAGCCAAGGCCAAGAGACCCAGTACTTC. Amino acids: CASSQGQETQYF.

The chain employs TRBV18 and TRBJ1-2, with D possibly being TRBD1 (6 bases). This CDR3 contains 13 residues. Germline CDR1 is KGHSH and CDR2 is LQKENI. V dropped 3 bases and J dropped 8 bases, with 13 bases sitting between them. In DNA form, the CDR3 reads TGTGCCAGCTCACCGGGGGGCGGCGACGGCTACACCTTC. Residues: CASSPGGGDGYTF.

The rearrangement uses TRBV14 and TRBJ2-7, with 11 bases lining up with TRBD2. Germline-derived CDR1 and CDR2 are SGHDN and FVKESK. This CDR3 contains 16 residues. Unmatched junction bases numbered 8, after V lost 3 bases and J lost 4 bases. The CDR3 DNA sequence: TGTGCCAGCAGCCAGGTCCGACTAGCGGGAAGATACGAGCAGTACTTC. It translates to CASSQVRLAGRYEQYF. Full variable domain (outside the CDR3, taken from reference TRBV14 and TRBJ2-7): EAGVTQFPSHSVIEKGQTVTLRCDPISGHDNLYWYRRVMGKEIKFLLHFVKESKQDESGMPNNRFLAERTGGTYSTLKVQPAELEDSGVYFCASSQVRLAGRYEQYFGPGTRLTVT.

The chain combines TRBV20-1 with TRBJ2-7; D uncertain. V shed 3 bases and J shed 2 bases, with 11 bases lying between them. This CDR3 has 13 amino acids. Germline V gene lookup returns CDR1 DFQATT and CDR2 SNEGSKA (reference sequence). The CDR3 here is CSASMTPTYEQYF. In DNA form, the CDR3 reads TGCAGTGCTAGTATGACTCCTACCTACGAGCAGTACTTC.

V usage is TRBV28 and J usage is TRBJ1-2, with D possibly matching TRBD1 (6 bases). Germline loops: CDR1 MDHEN, CDR2 SYDVKM. The germline V and J ends were trimmed by 4 bases and 4 bases, with 10 bases remaining between them. The CDR3 extends over 13 amino acids. Written as DNA, the CDR3 is TGTGCCAGCAGTTGGGACACCAGCTATGGCTACACCTTC. It specifies CASSWDTSYGYTF.

The genes are TRBV14 and TRBJ2-1; weak D call: TRBD2 (6 bases). Germline assignment: CDR1 SGHDN and CDR2 FVKESK. The V gene lost 4 bases and the J gene lost 5 bases, with 12 bases spanning the gap. The CDR3 is 14 amino acids. The CDR3 region is CASSLYSGNNEQFF. CDR3 nucleotide sequence: TGTGCCAGCAGCCTATATAGCGGTAACAATGAGCAGTTCTTC.

The V call is TRBV10-1, the J call TRBJ2-1; 10 bases fit TRBD2. The CDR3 covers 12 residues. The V and J ends lost 5 bases and 16 bases, in that order; junction bases with no gene match: 8. Germline V gene sequence: CDR1 WNHNN, CDR2 SYGVQD (reference sequence). Here the CDR3 reads CASSITGTSVFF. The CDR3 DNA is TGCGCCAGCAGTATAACCGGGACTAGCGTTTTCTTC.

J is TRBJ1-1 and V is TRBV28; 7 bases match TRBD1. The CDR3 consists of 14 residues. The ends lost 2 bases at V and 1 base at J; junction bases unmatched: 1. CDR1 is MDHEN, CDR2 SYDVKM, per germline. CDR3 sequence (DNA): TGTGCCAGCAGTTTAAACAGGGGGAACACTGAAGCTTTCTTT. It specifies CASSLNRGNTEAFF.

This chain links TRBV7-9 with TRBJ2-7; TRBD2 is a possible D gene (7 bases). This CDR3 contains 15 residues. The germline V and J ends were trimmed by 4 bases and 1 base, with 14 bases remaining between them. The germline gives CDR1 SEHNR, CDR2 FQNEAQ (reference sequence). The DNA of the CDR3 is TGTGCCAGCAGCTCCCGGGGGGCGGGGTCCTACGAGCAGTACTTC. Protein: CASSSRGAGSYEQYF.

The genes are TRBV5-1 and TRBJ1-5, with TRBD1 identical over 7 bases. With 2 bases clipped from V and 4 bases from J, the junction kept 3 bases outside the gene matches. The CDR3 spans 14 residues. The germline CDR1 and CDR2 sequences are SGHRS and YFSETQ. The CDR3 region is CASSFDRVNQPQHF. CDR3 nucleotide sequence: TGCGCCAGCAGCTTCGACAGGGTGAATCAGCCCCAGCATTTT.